Below, 6 T cell receptor beta chains from the same sample are listed, as sequenced in a study of T cell responses to AZD1222 COVID-19 vaccine. This table comes from immunoSEQ multiplex PCR, and its TCRdb copy is limited to in-frame clones, with some not included. The table has 70,000 to 80,000 clones, 86% seen once. The sample here was peripheral blood, taken on day 0 of AZD1222 vaccination. These receptors were collected from an adult in good health.

The table lists this clone with a few counts. The chain couples TRBV28 to TRBJ2-7; D gene uncertain. The V end lost 2 bases, the J end lost 7 bases, and 12 bases lay between the germline ends. The CDR3 contains 13 residues. The germline gives CDR1 MDHEN, CDR2 SYDVKM. This chain's CDR3 is CASSLETLLEQYF. Written as DNA, the CDR3 is TGTGCCAGCAGTTTAGAGACCCTTCTGGAGCAGTACTTC.

The chain uses TRBV6-2 or TRBV6-3 and TRBJ2-1; D might be TRBD1 (6 bases). Trimming left V 4 bases short and J 5 bases short, with 9 bases between. The CDR3 spans 13 residues. CDR1 and CDR2 (germline): MNHEY, SVGEGT. In DNA form, the CDR3 reads TGTGCCAGCAGTTTTGGACAGAACAATGAGCAGTTCTTC. Amino acids: CASSFGQNNEQFF.

The chain employs TRBV7-3 and TRBJ2-3, with 8 bases aligning to TRBD2. Germline V gene data show CDR1 as SGHTA and CDR2 as FQGTGA. V shed 5 bases and J 0 bases; nucleotides not matched to a gene: 7. The CDR3 is made up of 16 amino acids. In DNA form, the CDR3 reads TGTGCCAGCAGCCTCGCGGGGGGCGCTAGCACAGATACGCAGTATTTT. This translates into CASSLAGGASTDTQYF. The full variable domain, its missing parts supplied by reference TRBV7-3 and TRBJ2-3, is GAGVSQTPSNKVTEKGKYVELRCDPISGHTALYWYRQSLGQGPEFLIYFQGTGAADDSGLPNDRFFAVRPEGSVSTLKIQRTERGDSAVYLCASSLAGGASTDTQYFGPGTRLTVL.

The chain has TRBV5-1 and TRBJ1-1; weak D call: TRBD1 (6 bases). In germline, CDR1 is SGHRS, CDR2 YFSETQ. CDR3 length: 15 amino acids. Trimming took off 1 base at V and 4 bases at J, with 14 bases between the two ends. CDR3 coding DNA: TGCGCCAGCAGCTTGAATGGTGGGGGCGGCACTGAAGCTTTCTTT. Protein sequence: CASSLNGGGGTEAFF.

This clone was seen a few times. The chain combines TRBV3-1 (or the pseudogene TRBV3-2) with TRBJ2-7; D tentatively fits TRBD1 or TRBD2 (5 bases each). The CDR3 extends over 12 amino acids. CDR1 and CDR2 from the germline V gene are LGHDT and YNNKEL (reference sequence). V dropped 0 bases and J dropped 6 bases, with 6 bases sitting between them. In DNA, the CDR3 is TGTGCCAGCAGCCAAGATGGGGGCGAGCAGTACTTC. Its protein product is CASSQDGGEQYF.

The V and J genes are TRBV28 and TRBJ1-2, with TRBD1 matching over 8 bases. The V segment lost 1 base and the J segment 7 bases; nucleotides outside the gene matches: 11. CDR3 size: 16 residues. Germline V gene data show CDR1 as MDHEN and CDR2 as SYDVKM. The CDR3 DNA sequence: TGTGCCAGCAGTTTATTTCGGACAGGGAGTTCGGTTGGCTACACCTTC. This translates into CASSLFRTGSSVGYTF.